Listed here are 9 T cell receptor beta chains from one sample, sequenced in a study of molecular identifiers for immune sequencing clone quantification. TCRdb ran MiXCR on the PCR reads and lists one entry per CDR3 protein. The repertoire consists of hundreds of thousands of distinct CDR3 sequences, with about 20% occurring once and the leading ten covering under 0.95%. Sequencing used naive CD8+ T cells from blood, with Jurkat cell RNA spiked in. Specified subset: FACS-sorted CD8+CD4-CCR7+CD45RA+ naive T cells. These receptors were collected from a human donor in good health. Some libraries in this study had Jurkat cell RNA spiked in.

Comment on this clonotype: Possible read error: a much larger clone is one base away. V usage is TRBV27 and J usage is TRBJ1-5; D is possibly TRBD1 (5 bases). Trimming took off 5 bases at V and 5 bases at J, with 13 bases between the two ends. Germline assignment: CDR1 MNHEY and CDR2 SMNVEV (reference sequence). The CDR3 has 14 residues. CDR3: CASSGSRVDQPQHF. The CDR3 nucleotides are TGTGCCAGCAGTGGGAGCAGGGTAGATCAGCCCCAGCATTTT.

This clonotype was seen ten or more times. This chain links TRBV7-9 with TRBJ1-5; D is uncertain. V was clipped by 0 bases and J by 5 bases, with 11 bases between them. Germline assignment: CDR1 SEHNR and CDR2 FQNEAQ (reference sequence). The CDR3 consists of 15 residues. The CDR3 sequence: CASSLARSSDQPQHF. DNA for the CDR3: TGTGCCAGCAGCTTAGCGAGATCCTCCGATCAGCCCCAGCATTTT.

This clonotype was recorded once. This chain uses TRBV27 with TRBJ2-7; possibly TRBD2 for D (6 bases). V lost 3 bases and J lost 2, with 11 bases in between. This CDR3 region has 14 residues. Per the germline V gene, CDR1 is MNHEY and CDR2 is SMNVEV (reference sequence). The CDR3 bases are TGTGCCAGCAGTTTTGAGGGAGGTGCCTACGAGCAGTACTTC. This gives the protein CASSFEGGAYEQYF.

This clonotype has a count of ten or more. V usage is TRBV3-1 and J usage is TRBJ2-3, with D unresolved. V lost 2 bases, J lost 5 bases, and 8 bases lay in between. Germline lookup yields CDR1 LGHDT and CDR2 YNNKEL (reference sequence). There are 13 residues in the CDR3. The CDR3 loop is CASSQTSGDTQYF. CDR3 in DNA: TGTGCCAGCAGCCAAACCTCCGGAGATACGCAGTATTTT.

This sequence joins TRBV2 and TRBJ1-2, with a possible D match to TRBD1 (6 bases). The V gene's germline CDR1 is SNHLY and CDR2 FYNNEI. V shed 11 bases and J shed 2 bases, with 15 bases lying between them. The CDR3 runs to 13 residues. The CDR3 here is CAESQGTNYGYTF. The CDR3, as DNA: TGTGCCGAGTCTCAGGGGACGAACTATGGCTACACCTTC.

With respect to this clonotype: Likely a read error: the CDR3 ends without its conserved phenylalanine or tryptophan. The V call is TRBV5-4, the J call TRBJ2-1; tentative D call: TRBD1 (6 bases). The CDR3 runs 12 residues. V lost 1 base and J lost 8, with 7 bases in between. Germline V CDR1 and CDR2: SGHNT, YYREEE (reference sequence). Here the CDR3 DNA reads TGTGCCAGCAGCTTGTCAGGGGATGAGCAGTTCCTC. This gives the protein CASSLSGDEQFL.

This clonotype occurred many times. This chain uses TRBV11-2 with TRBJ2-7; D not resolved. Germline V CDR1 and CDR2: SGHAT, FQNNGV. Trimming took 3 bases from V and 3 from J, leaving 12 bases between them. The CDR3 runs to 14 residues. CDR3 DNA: TGTGCCAGCAGCTTCCCCGCGGACGGCTACGAGCAGTACTTC. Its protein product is CASSFPADGYEQYF.

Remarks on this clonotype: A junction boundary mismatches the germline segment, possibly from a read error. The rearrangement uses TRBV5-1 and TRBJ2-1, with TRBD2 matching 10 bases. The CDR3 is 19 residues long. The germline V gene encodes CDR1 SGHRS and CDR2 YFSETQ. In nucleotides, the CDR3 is TGCGCCAGCTCTTTTCTTCCAGCGGGGGGGCGTATCGCCTACAATGAGCAGCTCTTC. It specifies CASSFLPAGGRIAYNEQLF.

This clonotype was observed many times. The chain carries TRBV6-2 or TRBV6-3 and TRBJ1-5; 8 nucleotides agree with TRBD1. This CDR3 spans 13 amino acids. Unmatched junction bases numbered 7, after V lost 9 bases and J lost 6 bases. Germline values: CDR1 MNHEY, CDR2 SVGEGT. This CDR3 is CASGETGAQPQHF. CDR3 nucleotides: TGTGCCAGTGGGGAGACAGGGGCTCAGCCCCAGCATTTT.